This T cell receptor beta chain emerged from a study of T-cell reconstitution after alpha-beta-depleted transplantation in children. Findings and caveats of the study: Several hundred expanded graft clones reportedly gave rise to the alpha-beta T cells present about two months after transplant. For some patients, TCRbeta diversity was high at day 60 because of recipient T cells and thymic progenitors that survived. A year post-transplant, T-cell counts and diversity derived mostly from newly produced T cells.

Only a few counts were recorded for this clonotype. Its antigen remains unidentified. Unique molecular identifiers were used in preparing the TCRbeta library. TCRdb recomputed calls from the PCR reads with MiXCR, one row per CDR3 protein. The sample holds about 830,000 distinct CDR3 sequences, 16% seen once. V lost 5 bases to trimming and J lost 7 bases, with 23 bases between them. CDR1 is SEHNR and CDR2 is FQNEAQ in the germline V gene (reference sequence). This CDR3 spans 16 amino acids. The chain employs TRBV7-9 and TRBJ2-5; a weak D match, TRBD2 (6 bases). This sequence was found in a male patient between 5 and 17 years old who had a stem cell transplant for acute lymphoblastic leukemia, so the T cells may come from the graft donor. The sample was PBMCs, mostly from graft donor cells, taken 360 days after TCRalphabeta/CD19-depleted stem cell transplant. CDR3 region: CASSLSRASVGGTQYF. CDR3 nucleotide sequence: TGTGCCAGCAGCCTTTCACGGGCTAGCGTAGGTGGGACCCAGTACTTC.